There are a few counts of the clone carrying this T cell receptor beta chain. The antigen remains undetermined. In germline, CDR1 is SGHTA, CDR2 FQGNSA. This CDR3 has 16 amino acids. Unmatched junction bases numbered 7, after V lost 5 bases and J lost 6 bases. Amplification used 60 Vbeta primers and 13 Jbeta primers. Sequenced by immunoSEQ multiplex PCR; TCRdb stores in-frame clones only, minus some. Among more than 90,000 clones, roughly three quarters were seen once, and the ten largest hold 15% to 20%. This sample was included in a study of cytomegalovirus exposure and HLA in healthy donors. The study, taken as a whole, reports: In terms of immune exposure information, only CMV serostatus was available. Presence/absence analyses took donor sequencing depth as roughly uniform.

The sequencing sample was made of PBMCs. This TCR was sampled from a man in his forties or fifties in good health and CMV-seropositive. V usage is TRBV7-2 and J usage is TRBJ2-2; 12 bases align to TRBD2. The CDR3 nucleotides read TGTGCCAGCAGCGTGACCGGGACTAGCGGGCCCGGGGAGCTGTTTTTT. Protein sequence: CASSVTGTSGPGELFF.